These T cell receptor beta chains were read from a single sample in a study of blood T cell repertoires in COVID-19. Sequencing was performed with immunoSEQ multiplex PCR; in TCRdb, only in-frame clones are kept and a portion is missing. The sample lists roughly 210,000 clones, approximately 80% seen once, with over 9.5% in the top ten. The sequencing sample was made of peripheral blood. Source of these receptors: a woman of 80 years or more with COVID-19, enrolled during active disease. The CDR3 runs from the conserved cysteine through the conserved F or W. Fields, in order: D gene, J gene, V gene, clone size, CDR3 DNA, CDR3 protein. D genes are given only for firm matches. Some rows have no size entry. The others give once, few or many, or a class for an expanded clone.

d_gene: TRBD1
j_gene: TRBJ2-2
v_gene: TRBV2
abundance: NA
CDR3nt: TGTGCCAGCAGTGAGACGAGGACAGGGGCGAGGGGGGAGCTGTTTTTT
CDR3aa: CASSETRTGARGELFF

d_gene: TRBD1
j_gene: TRBJ1-6
v_gene: TRBV6-6
abundance: NA
CDR3nt: TGTGCCAGCAGTGGATGGGACAGGCCTGGGGGTTCACCCCTCCACTTT
CDR3aa: CASSGWDRPGGSPLHF

d_gene: NA
j_gene: TRBJ1-2
v_gene: TRBV3-1/TRBV3-2
abundance: NA
CDR3nt: TGTGCCAGCAGCCAATCGGGGGTGGACGGCTACACCTTC
CDR3aa: CASSQSGVDGYTF

d_gene: TRBD1
j_gene: TRBJ2-7
v_gene: TRBV19
abundance: NA
CDR3nt: TGTGCCAGTAGCGAACAGGGGGGAAAATTCTACGAGCAGTACTTC
CDR3aa: CASSEQGGKFYEQYF

d_gene: TRBD1
j_gene: TRBJ1-3
v_gene: TRBV2
abundance: NA
CDR3nt: TGTGCCAGCAGTGAGGGCAGGGGGGCTGGAAACACCATATATTTT
CDR3aa: CASSEGRGAGNTIYF

d_gene: NA
j_gene: TRBJ2-7
v_gene: TRBV11-2
abundance: NA
CDR3nt: TGTGCCAGCAGCTTAGCGGGGGGCATTTACGAGCAGTACTTC
CDR3aa: CASSLAGGIYEQYF

d_gene: TRBD1
j_gene: TRBJ2-3
v_gene: TRBV10-3
abundance: once
CDR3nt: TGTGCCATCAGACGACAGGGTAGTGAGGATACGCAGTATTTT
CDR3aa: CAIRRQGSEDTQYF

d_gene: NA
j_gene: TRBJ2-1
v_gene: TRBV20-1
abundance: NA
CDR3nt: TGCAGTGCTAGACGAGGAGGAGAGCAGTTCTTC
CDR3aa: CSARRGGEQFF

d_gene: TRBD2
j_gene: TRBJ2-1
v_gene: TRBV5-4
abundance: NA
CDR3nt: TGTGCCAGCAGCTTCCCCGCTAAGACTAGCCGGTACAATGAGCAGTTCTTC
CDR3aa: CASSFPAKTSRYNEQFF

d_gene: TRBD1
j_gene: TRBJ1-6
v_gene: TRBV9
abundance: NA
CDR3nt: TGTGCCAGCAGCGTAGTGTCAGGGGGCAATTCACCCCTCCACTTT
CDR3aa: CASSVVSGGNSPLHF